This entry describes one TCR beta chain. As yet, its antigen is unknown. Profiled with immunoSEQ multiplex PCR; TCRdb holds only in-frame clones, not every one. The table lists roughly 10,000 clones, over 65% of them singletons. V was trimmed by 2 bases and J by 0 bases, leaving 13 bases between them. This CDR3 region has 17 residues. Germline values: CDR1 SSHAT, CDR2 FNYEAQ (reference sequence). The data are from a study of chemoradiotherapy in HPV16-positive cancers. The study's findings and limits: In HPV16-positive patients, HPV-responsive T-cell expansion tracked better recurrence-free survival. HPV-specific T cells were functionally defined from only two HPV16-positive patients.

Sample acquisition took place from a patient who underwent chemoradiotherapy. V usage is TRBV7-7 and J usage is TRBJ2-2; a weak D match, TRBD1 (6 bases). This TCR came from a human donor with HPV-associated anogenital cancer. The CDR3 nucleotides read TGTGCCAGCAGCTTAACTTCACAGGGCGCGAACACCGGGGAGCTGTTTTTT. This translates into CASSLTSQGANTGELFF.